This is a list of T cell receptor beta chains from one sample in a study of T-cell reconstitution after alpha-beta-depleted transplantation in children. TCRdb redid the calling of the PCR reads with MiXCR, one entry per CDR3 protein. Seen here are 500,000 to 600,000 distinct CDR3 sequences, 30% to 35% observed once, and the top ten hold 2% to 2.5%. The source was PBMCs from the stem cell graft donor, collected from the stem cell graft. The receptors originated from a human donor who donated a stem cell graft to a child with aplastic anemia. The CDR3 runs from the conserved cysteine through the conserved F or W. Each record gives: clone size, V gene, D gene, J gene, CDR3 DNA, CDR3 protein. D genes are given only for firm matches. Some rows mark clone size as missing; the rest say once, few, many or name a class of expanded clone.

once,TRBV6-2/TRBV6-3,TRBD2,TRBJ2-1,TGTGCCAGCACCGCCCTGGTTTTCGGGACTAGCGGGAGGGCCCAAGGCAATGAGCAGTTCTTC,CASTALVFGTSGRAQGNEQFF
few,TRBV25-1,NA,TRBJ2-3,TGTGCCAGCAGTGAACTCCGGGTTCCAGATACGCAGTATTTT,CASSELRVPDTQYF
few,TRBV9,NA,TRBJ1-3,TGTGCCAGCAGCGTAGGGGTAGGAAACACCATATATTTT,CASSVGVGNTIYF
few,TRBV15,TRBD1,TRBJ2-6,TGTGCCACCAGCACGGGACAGGCATACTCTGGGGCCAACGTCCTGACTTTC,CATSTGQAYSGANVLTF
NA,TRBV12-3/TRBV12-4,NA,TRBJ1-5,TGTGCCAGCAGTGATACTCGGGCACAGCCCCAGCATTTT,CASSDTRAQPQHF
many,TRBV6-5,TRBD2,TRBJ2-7,TGTGCCAGCAGTTTGTCGCGACTAGCGGGAGTTAGTGACGAGCAGTACTTC,CASSLSRLAGVSDEQYF
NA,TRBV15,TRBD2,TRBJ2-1,TGTGCCACCAGCAGAGCGGGAGGTTCCTACAATGAGCAGTTCTTC,CATSRAGGSYNEQFF
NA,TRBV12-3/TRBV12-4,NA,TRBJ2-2,TGTGCCAGCAGTCCCCAAAATATCGGGGAGCTGTTTTTT,CASSPQNIGELFF
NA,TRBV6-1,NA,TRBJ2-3,TGTGCCAGCAGTGAAGGAGGCACAGATACGCAGTATTTT,CASSEGGTDTQYF
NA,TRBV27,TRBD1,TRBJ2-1,TGTGCCAGCAGTTGGGGGACAGGACGTCGTGGGTCCTACAATGAGCAGTTCTTC,CASSWGTGRRGSYNEQFF